The 20 T cell receptor beta chains below were found in one sample sequenced in a study of blood T cell repertoires in COVID-19. Method: immunoSEQ multiplex PCR; TCRdb's copy keeps in-frame clones and lacks some. The table has under 250,000 clones, 75% to 85% seen once; the top ten hold more than 5.5%. The sequenced material came from peripheral blood. The receptors originated from a human donor in a cohort sampled during active COVID-19.

The CDR3 is CASSLGQSSYNEQFF. The CDR3 DNA is TGTGCCAGCAGCTTGGGACAGAGCTCCTACAATGAGCAGTTCTTC. The chain joins TRBV5-4 to TRBJ2-1; tentative D call: TRBD1 (5 bases). The CDR3 length is 15 residues. V lost 0 bases, J lost 0 bases, and 7 bases lay in between. Per germline, CDR1 SGHNT and CDR2 YYREEE (reference sequence). The entire variable domain, with the rest obtained from reference TRBV5-4 and TRBJ2-1, is as follows: ETGVTQSPTHLIKTRGQQVTLRCSSQSGHNTVSWYQQALGQGPQFIFQYYREEENGRGNFPPRFSGLQFPNYSSELNVNALELDDSALYLCASSLGQSSYNEQFFGPGTRLTVL.

This chain uses TRBV4-1 with TRBJ2-7; 8 nucleotides agree with TRBD1. CDR1 is MGHRA and CDR2 is YSYEKL in the germline V gene. The junction had 7 bases not matched to a gene; V was cut back by 3 bases and J by 3 bases. The CDR3 loop spans 15 amino acids. CDR3 coding DNA: TGCGCCAGCAGCCAGCCCCGGGACAGGTACTACGAGCAGTACTTC. It codes for CASSQPRDRYYEQYF.

The chain recombines TRBV18 with TRBJ1-4, with TRBD1 identical over 7 bases. Unmatched junction bases numbered 9, after V lost 5 bases and J lost 0 bases. Germline CDR1 is KGHSH and CDR2 is LQKENI. The CDR3 has 17 amino acids. The CDR3 region has the DNA TGTGCCAGCTCATCAACTGGACAGGTTGCAACTAATGAAAAACTGTTTTTT. Protein sequence: CASSSTGQVATNEKLFF.

J is TRBJ1-4 and V is TRBV5-5; 10 nucleotides match TRBD1. There are 16 residues in the CDR3. V lost 0 bases and J lost 8; bases outside the gene matches: 7. Germline CDR1 reads SGHKS; CDR2 reads YYEKEE (reference sequence). The CDR3 DNA reads TGTGCCAGCAGCTTGGGACAGGGGGCGAGGCAGGAAAAACTGTTTTTT. It encodes CASSLGQGARQEKLFF.

This clone is a singleton in its sample. This chain's CDR3 is CASAPVPETQYF. In DNA, the CDR3 is TGTGCCAGCGCCCCGGTGCCGGAGACCCAGTACTTC. The genes are TRBV12-3 or TRBV12-4 and TRBJ2-5; D not resolved. V was cut by 8 bases and J by 5 bases, with 12 bases left in between. The CDR3 is 12 amino acids.

CDR3 protein: CASSPDLAGTRGEQYF. The CDR3 DNA reads TGTGCCAGCAGCCCAGACCTAGCGGGGACTAGAGGCGAGCAGTACTTC. The chain is built from TRBV4-2 and TRBJ2-7; 9 bases line up with TRBD2. This CDR3 comprises 16 residues. Germline-derived CDR1 and CDR2 are LGHNA and YNFKEQ. Trimming cost V 4 bases and J 6 bases; bases outside gene matches: 13.

V gene TRBV28 combines with J gene TRBJ2-1, with 10 bases fitting TRBD2. Trimming cost V 7 bases and J 7 bases; bases outside gene matches: 13. The CDR3 is 16 amino acids. Per germline, CDR1 MDHEN and CDR2 SYDVKM. DNA of the CDR3: TGTGCCAGCAATGGTGGGGCTAGCGGGAGACGGAATGAGCAGTTCTTC. As protein: CASNGGASGRRNEQFF.

The genes are TRBV11-2 and TRBJ2-5; a possible D gene is TRBD2 (5 bases). CDR1 and CDR2 (germline): SGHAT, FQNNGV. The CDR3 is 11 amino acids. V was cut by 3 bases and J by 7 bases, with 6 bases left in between. The CDR3 is CASSFEGTQYF. The CDR3 DNA reads TGTGCCAGCAGCTTTGAGGGGACCCAGTACTTC.

Turning to this clone: Compared with germline, one end of the junction differs, possibly owing to a read error. The chain carries TRBV5-1 and TRBJ2-1, with 12 bases matching TRBD2. The CDR3 extends over 14 amino acids. Germline CDR1 is SGHRS and CDR2 is YFSETQ. CDR3 amino acids: CASSLVASGGEILF. The CDR3 DNA reads TGCGCCAGCAGCCTGGTCGCTAGCGGGGGGGAAATACTCTTC.

The chain joins TRBV2 to TRBJ1-2, with TRBD1 as a possible D gene (5 bases). V dropped 6 bases and J dropped 6 bases, with 11 bases sitting between them. The CDR3 length is 12 residues. The germline gives CDR1 SNHLY, CDR2 FYNNEI. The CDR3 DNA reads TGTGCCAGCAGCCAGGGAATCCATGGCTACACCTTC. Its protein is CASSQGIHGYTF.

The rearrangement uses TRBV12-5 and TRBJ2-7, with D possibly matching TRBD2 (5 bases). Germline CDR1 reads LGHNT; CDR2 reads FRNRAP. The V gene lost 6 bases and the J gene lost 5 bases, with 14 bases spanning the gap. The CDR3 totals 13 residues. CDR3 sequence: CASGYGSGNEQYF. The CDR3 region has the DNA TGTGCTAGTGGCTACGGGTCGGGAAACGAGCAGTACTTC.

The rearrangement uses TRBV24-1 and TRBJ2-3; 8 nucleotides agree with TRBD1. This CDR3 has 15 amino acids. Germline assignment: CDR1 KGHDR and CDR2 SFDVKD. With 3 bases clipped from V and 5 bases from J, the junction kept 6 bases outside the gene matches. CDR3 bases: TGTGCCACCAGTGATCGGGGCAGGGGGCAAGATACGCAGTATTTT. This translates into CATSDRGRGQDTQYF.

This clone has just one count. This chain links TRBV6-5 with TRBJ1-2, with a tentative D call TRBD1 (5 bases). V was clipped by 2 bases and J by 8 bases, with 15 bases between them. The CDR3 length is 14 residues. CDR1 is MNHEY, CDR2 SVGAGI, per germline. For the CDR3, the DNA is TGTGCCAGCAGTTACGGGCAGGGTGGGAACGGCTACACCTTC. Encoded protein: CASSYGQGGNGYTF.

V is TRBV9 and J is TRBJ2-5; TRBD2 agrees at 8 bases. This CDR3 is 15 amino acids long. In germline, CDR1 is SGDLS, CDR2 YYNGEE. The V segment lost 0 bases and the J segment 2 bases; nucleotides outside the gene matches: 3. In DNA form, the CDR3 reads TGTGCCAGCAGCGTAGCGGCGGGGGGACAAGAGACCCAGTACTTC. This sequence encodes CASSVAAGGQETQYF.

The rearrangement links TRBV10-3 to TRBJ2-2; D may be TRBD2 (7 bases). V was shortened by 10 bases and J by 3 bases, with 15 bases between the two germline ends. The CDR3 sequence is 14 residues long. Germline values: CDR1 ENHRY, CDR2 SYGVKD. CDR3 residues: CATRGGVDTGELFF. DNA for the CDR3: TGTGCCACTAGGGGGGGTGTAGACACCGGGGAGCTGTTTTTT.

The chain recombines TRBV12-3 or TRBV12-4 with TRBJ1-5, with D perhaps matching TRBD1 (6 bases). The CDR3 runs to 13 residues. V shed 7 bases and J shed 7 bases, with 14 bases lying between them. CDR3 in amino acids: CASTGGARQPQHF. The CDR3 DNA sequence: TGTGCCAGCACCGGGGGGGCAAGGCAGCCCCAGCATTTT.

The chain has TRBV6-1 and TRBJ2-7; a possible D gene is TRBD2 (6 bases). Trimming shortened V by 3 bases and J by 4 bases, and 7 bases separated the two germline ends. Germline CDR1 reads MNHNS; CDR2 reads SASEGT. This CDR3 spans 12 amino acids. The CDR3 region is CASSDAGYEQYF. CDR3 in DNA: TGTGCCAGCAGTGATGCGGGATACGAGCAGTACTTC.

The chain recombines TRBV27 with TRBJ1-5; 9 bases line up with TRBD1. This CDR3 spans 19 amino acids. CDR1 and CDR2 (germline): MNHEY, SMNVEV (reference sequence). V was clipped by 4 bases and J by 2 bases; unmatched bases: 15. The DNA for the CDR3 is TGTGCCAGCAGTTCCGCGGGACAGGGAGGTTTGGGCGGCAATCAGCCCCAGCATTTT. Translating it yields CASSSAGQGGLGGNQPQHF.

The gene calls are TRBV7-9 and TRBJ1-1, with D hard to call. In germline, CDR1 is SEHNR, CDR2 FQNEAQ (reference sequence). The CDR3 length is 13 residues. Trimming took 4 bases from V and 5 from J, leaving 11 bases between them. The CDR3 DNA sequence: TGTGCCAGCAGCTACACCGGGGAAACTGAAGCTTTCTTT. Translating it yields CASSYTGETEAFF.

The V and J genes are TRBV4-2 and TRBJ2-3, with a tentative D call TRBD2 (5 bases). Trimming took 4 bases from V and 3 from J, leaving 11 bases between them. Germline V CDR1 and CDR2: LGHNA, YNFKEQ. The CDR3 covers 14 residues. CDR3 DNA: TGTGCCAGCAGCCGGGAGCCTGGTACAGATACGCAGTATTTT. Protein product: CASSREPGTDTQYF.